Shown below are 25 T cell receptor beta chains from a single sample sequenced in a study of T-cell memory formation after mild COVID-19. In TCRdb, the 5' RACE reads were re-called with MiXCR into one record per CDR3 protein. The sample includes under 300,000 distinct CDR3 sequences, approximately 8.4% of them seen just once. The material sequenced was PBMCs or a T cell subset sorted from them (not recorded which). Every receptor here comes from a man in his late teens or twenties who had mild COVID-19 (a few samples of this study predate the infection). Cell type and time point are not known.

There are a few counts of this clonotype. The rearrangement uses TRBV6-5 and TRBJ1-2, with D maybe TRBD1 (5 bases). Trimming left V 6 bases short and J 5 bases short, with 16 bases between. This CDR3 spans 14 amino acids. The germline V gene has CDR1 MNHEY and CDR2 SVGAGI. The CDR3 DNA is TGTGCCAGCAGCGCCATCCTGGGACTTTATGGCTACACCTTC. This codes for CASSAILGLYGYTF.

V gene TRBV6-6 combines with J gene TRBJ2-4, with TRBD1 as a possible D gene (6 bases). In germline, CDR1 is MNHNY, CDR2 SVGAGI (reference sequence). Trimming stripped 6 bases from V and 0 bases from J, with 15 bases between. This CDR3 region has 16 residues. CDR3 bases: TGTGCCAGCAGAGCCGACAGGACGCTAGCCAAAAACATTCAGTACTTC. This translates into CASRADRTLAKNIQYF.

This clonotype was seen ten or more times. The chain has TRBV4-2 and TRBJ2-5; D gene unclear. V lost 1 base to trimming and J lost 5 bases, with 8 bases between them. CDR1 LGHNA and CDR2 YNFKEQ come from the germline V gene. The CDR3 loop spans 13 amino acids. DNA of the CDR3: TGTGCCAGCAGCCAAGTGGTGCAGGAGACCCAGTACTTC. Amino acids: CASSQVVQETQYF.

This clonotype showed up just a few times. The rearrangement uses TRBV28 and TRBJ2-5; D perhaps matches TRBD1 (6 bases). CDR3 size: 12 residues. With 10 bases removed from V and 2 bases from J, the gap between germline ends came to 11 bases. The germline V gene has CDR1 MDHEN and CDR2 SYDVKM. In nucleotides, the CDR3 is TGTGCCACCGAGGGACAACAAGAGACCCAGTACTTC. Amino acid sequence: CATEGQQETQYF.

The rearrangement joins TRBV15 to TRBJ2-7; the D gene is possibly TRBD1 (6 bases). The CDR3 totals 14 residues. The germline V gene encodes CDR1 LNHNV and CDR2 YYDKDF (reference sequence). V was cut by 5 bases and J by 1 base, with 12 bases left in between. The DNA of the CDR3 is TGTGCCACCAGCCGTGGACAGACGTCCTACGAGCAGTACGTC. Encoded protein: CATSRGQTSYEQYV.

The V call is TRBV6-2 or TRBV6-3, the J call TRBJ1-2; D not certain. The CDR3 has 11 amino acids. V shed 6 bases and J shed 5 bases, with 7 bases lying between them. Germline assignment: CDR1 MNHEY and CDR2 SVGEGT. Written as DNA, the CDR3 is TGTGCCAGCAGCCAGGCTTATGGCTACACCTTC. Its translation is CASSQAYGYTF.

This clonotype was counted only a few times. V usage is TRBV6-5 and J usage is TRBJ2-2; tentative D call: TRBD1 (5 bases). V lost 2 bases and J 7 bases, leaving 11 bases between the germline ends. The CDR3 runs 14 residues. The V gene's germline CDR1 is MNHEY and CDR2 SVGAGI. The CDR3 reads CASSYNPQGGELFF. The DNA of the CDR3 is TGTGCCAGCAGTTACAACCCCCAGGGCGGGGAGCTGTTTTTT.

The chain links TRBV6-2 or TRBV6-3 to TRBJ2-7; possible D gene TRBD1, 5 bases. Deletions cut 7 bases from V and 1 base from J, with 20 bases between. The V gene's germline CDR1 is MNHEY and CDR2 SVGEGT. This CDR3 is 16 amino acids long. The chain's CDR3 is CASTSTGRELSYEQYV. As DNA, the CDR3 is TGTGCCAGCACCTCGACGGGCAGGGAACTTTCCTACGAGCAGTACGTC.

This clonotype was observed a few times. The chain joins TRBV7-2 to TRBJ2-5; D possibly matches TRBD1 or TRBD2 (6 bases each). Trimming took 4 bases from V and 4 from J, leaving 16 bases between them. From germline, CDR1 is SGHTA and CDR2 FQGNSA. The CDR3 runs to 15 residues. The CDR3 bases are TGTGCCAGCAGCTCAGGAGGGGGTGTGGGAGAGACCCAGTACTTC. Encoded protein: CASSSGGGVGETQYF. The full variable domain, rest sourced from reference TRBV7-2 and TRBJ2-5, is GAGVSQSPSNKVTEKGKDVELRCDPISGHTALYWYRQSLGQGLEFLIYFQGNSAPDKSGLPSDRFSAERTGGSVSTLTIQRTQQEDSAVYLCASSSGGGVGETQYFGPGTRLLVL.

This clonotype was counted ten times or more. J is TRBJ2-3 and V is TRBV11-2; TRBD2 might be the D (6 bases). Germline V gives CDR1 SGHAT, CDR2 FQNNGV. V was cut by 2 bases and J by 0 bases, with 9 bases left in between. CDR3 length: 15 residues. This CDR3 is CASSLIAGSTDTQYF. The CDR3 nucleotides read TGTGCCAGCAGCTTAATCGCGGGGAGCACAGATACGCAGTATTTT. Variable domain in full (rest from reference TRBV11-2 and TRBJ2-3): EAGVAQSPRYKIIEKRQSVAFWCNPISGHATLYWYQQILGQGPKLLIQFQNNGVVDDSQLPKDRFSAERLKGVDSTLKIQPAKLEDSAVYLCASSLIAGSTDTQYFGPGTRLTVL.

This clonotype was detected a few times. The rearrangement joins TRBV19 to TRBJ1-1, with D maybe TRBD1 (5 bases). Germline V CDR1 and CDR2: LNHDA, SQIVND (reference sequence). There are 16 residues in the CDR3. The V end lost 5 bases, the J end lost 0 bases, and 16 bases lay between the germline ends. CDR3 region: CASSPGAGRMNTEAFF. For the CDR3, the DNA is TGTGCCAGTAGTCCGGGAGCGGGACGGATGAACACTGAAGCTTTCTTT.

This clonotype has just a few counts. The V and J genes are TRBV20-1 and TRBJ1-2, with 9 bases matching TRBD1. The germline CDR1 and CDR2 sequences are DFQATT and SNEGSKA (reference sequence). The CDR3 covers 15 residues. J gave up 7 bases and V 4 bases, and 13 bases lay outside the gene matches. The CDR3 sequence: CSAIPRTGGGFGYTF. The CDR3 DNA sequence: TGCAGTGCTATCCCGCGAACAGGGGGCGGATTTGGCTACACCTTC.

J is TRBJ2-1 and V is TRBV6-6, with 7 bases identical to TRBD1. V lost 6 bases, J lost 4 bases, and 9 bases stayed unmatched. CDR3 length: 15 amino acids. Germline-derived CDR1 and CDR2 are MNHNY and SVGAGI (reference sequence). The chain's CDR3 is CASSPQTGNYNEQFF. CDR3 nucleotides: TGTGCCAGCAGCCCCCAGACAGGGAATTACAATGAGCAGTTCTTC.

The chain recombines TRBV7-9 with TRBJ2-3, with 9 bases fitting TRBD2. This CDR3 spans 19 amino acids. V gave up 1 base and J gave up 6 bases; unmatched junction bases: 17. Germline V gene data show CDR1 as SEHNR and CDR2 as FQNEAQ (reference sequence). The DNA of the CDR3 is TGTGCCAGCAGCTTAGACCCTCGACTAGCGGTCCAGGGGAGGGATACGCAGTATTTT. Translated, it gives CASSLDPRLAVQGRDTQYF.

This clonotype was seen repeatedly, ten times or more. The rearrangement links TRBV12-3 or TRBV12-4 to TRBJ1-4; maybe TRBD1 (5 bases). The V and J ends lost 5 bases and 2 bases respectively, with 12 bases between them. CDR3 size: 15 residues. The CDR3 reads CASSRGGSTNEKLFF. The CDR3 bases are TGTGCCAGCAGTCGCGGGGGGAGCACTAATGAAAAACTGTTTTTT.

This clonotype was seen only a few times. V gene TRBV7-2 combines with J gene TRBJ2-5; weak D call: TRBD2 (6 bases). This CDR3 region has 16 residues. Germline V gene sequence: CDR1 SGHTA, CDR2 FQGNSA. The germline V and J ends were trimmed by 1 base and 1 base, with 13 bases remaining between them. CDR3 sequence: CASSLGVSGPQETQYF. CDR3 nucleotides: TGTGCCAGCAGCTTAGGAGTTAGCGGTCCCCAAGAGACCCAGTACTTC.

The V call is TRBV5-6, the J call TRBJ2-2; 8 bases are shared with TRBD1. The CDR3 loop spans 16 amino acids. V was clipped by 4 bases and J by 6 bases; unmatched bases: 11. CDR1 is SGHDT and CDR2 is YYEEEE in the germline V gene. The CDR3 loop reads CASSPPDRALPGELFF. The CDR3 region has the DNA TGTGCCAGCAGCCCGCCGGACAGGGCCCTACCCGGGGAGCTGTTTTTT.

At least ten counts were recorded for this clonotype. The chain employs TRBV28 and TRBJ2-5; D is perhaps TRBD1 (6 bases). The CDR3 covers 12 residues. Per germline, CDR1 MDHEN and CDR2 SYDVKM. Trimming took off 6 bases at V and 5 bases at J, with 10 bases between the two ends. Written as DNA, the CDR3 is TGTGCCAGCAGAGGACAGAGGGAGACCCAGTACTTC. This codes for CASRGQRETQYF. Based on the CDR3 plus reference TRBV28 and TRBJ2-5, the full variable domain is DVKVTQSSRYLVKRTGEKVFLECVQDMDHENMFWYRQDPGLGLRLIYFSYDVKMKEKGDIPEGYSVSREKKERFSLILESASTNQTSMYLCASRGQRETQYFGPGTRLLVL.

This clonotype has only a few counts. The gene calls are TRBV9 and TRBJ2-7; 8 nucleotides align to TRBD2. The CDR3 length is 13 residues. The germline gives CDR1 SGDLS, CDR2 YYNGEE. V gave up 4 bases and J gave up 6 bases; unmatched junction bases: 6. CDR3 region: CASSPSTSAEQYF. CDR3 coding DNA: TGTGCCAGCAGCCCTTCGACTAGCGCCGAGCAGTACTTC.

The chain links TRBV4-1 to TRBJ2-1; TRBD1 matches at 10 bases. CDR1 and CDR2 (germline): MGHRA, YSYEKL. The CDR3 has 17 residues. The V and J ends lost 1 base and 8 bases, in that order; junction bases with no gene match: 11. The CDR3 reads CASSQASFRDRGYEQFF. Here the CDR3 DNA reads TGCGCCAGCAGCCAAGCAAGCTTCCGGGACAGGGGCTATGAGCAGTTCTTC.

This clonotype was detected many times. This rearrangement joins TRBV5-6 to TRBJ2-5; no reliable D call. Between the trimmed V and J ends, which lost 0 bases and 2 bases, there was a span of 8 bases. CDR1 is SGHDT and CDR2 is YYEEEE in the germline V gene. The CDR3 is 14 amino acids. CDR3 nucleotides: TGTGCCAGCAGCTTGGCCGGCAGGCAAGAGACCCAGTACTTC. Translation: CASSLAGRQETQYF.

This clonotype has only a few counts. The V call is TRBV7-2, the J call TRBJ2-3; weak D call: TRBD2 (6 bases). The CDR3 runs to 13 residues. Germline V lookup: CDR1 SGHTA, CDR2 FQGNSA. V lost 0 bases and J lost 14, with 15 bases in between. CDR3 in amino acids: CASSLALAGKAYF. The CDR3 DNA reads TGTGCCAGCAGCTTAGCGCTGGCGGGGAAGGCGTATTTT.

The chain recombines TRBV12-3 or TRBV12-4 with TRBJ1-2; D uncertain. The germline V and J ends were trimmed by 3 bases and 3 bases, with 8 bases remaining between them. The CDR3 length is 13 residues. The CDR3 sequence: CASSLTHYYGYTF. As DNA, the CDR3 is TGTGCCAGCAGTTTGACGCATTACTATGGCTACACCTTC.

This clonotype was observed a handful of times. The V gene is TRBV6-5, the J gene TRBJ2-1, with D uncertain. Germline V gives CDR1 MNHEY, CDR2 SVGAGI. The V end was cut by 2 bases, the J end by 5 bases, with 10 bases between. This CDR3 is built from 14 residues. This CDR3 is CASSYDGSDNEQFF. The CDR3 nucleotides are TGTGCCAGCAGTTACGATGGATCCGACAATGAGCAGTTCTTC.

This rearrangement joins TRBV19 to TRBJ1-1, with unresolved D. The CDR3 consists of 13 residues. The germline V gene encodes CDR1 LNHDA and CDR2 SQIVND (reference sequence). Trimming pared 5 bases from V and 6 bases from J, leaving 13 bases between. CDR3 sequence (DNA): TGTGCCAGTAGTCAGTCTGTGAGCGCTGAAGCTTTCTTT. Protein sequence: CASSQSVSAEAFF.